This T cell receptor (beta chain) was sequenced for a study of cytomegalovirus exposure and HLA in healthy donors. Study summary: Earlier results showed 117 million unique TCR beta sequences derived from approximately 170 million T cells. Study-wide findings and caveats: In a later analysis, most CMV-associated TCR beta chains appeared HLA-restricted. With DRB1 most and HLA-C fewest, TCR association rates differed between HLA loci in a later analysis. According to an earlier analysis, most TCR beta V segments yielded productive rearrangements about 90% or about 30% of the time.

The V and J ends lost 8 bases and 0 bases, in that order; junction bases with no gene match: 6. This CDR3 spans 15 amino acids. Germline V CDR1 and CDR2: MDHEN, SYDVKM. Amplification used 60 Vbeta primers and 13 Jbeta primers. TCRdb's table, derived via immunoSEQ multiplex PCR, lists solely in-frame clones and lacks some. The table has fewer than 200,000 clones, 70% to 80% seen once. Concerning this clone itself: Its specificity is unknown.

The origin of this receptor is a man aged 55 to 69 in good health and CMV-seronegative. This rearrangement joins TRBV28 to TRBJ2-2, with TRBD1 matching 7 bases. The specimen was PBMCs. CDR3 nucleotide sequence: TGTGCCAGCGGTCCTCAGGGGGCGAACACCGGGGAGCTGTTTTTT. This translates into CASGPQGANTGELFF.